Shown below are 2 T cell receptor beta chains from a single sample sequenced in a study of identical twins. TCRdb passed the 5' RACE reads through MiXCR, listing each CDR3 protein once. The sample includes about 530,000 distinct CDR3 sequences, more than 20% seen only once; the top ten take 0.4% to 0.6%. The same data also went into a second study, on yellow fever vaccine responses in identical twins.

Sequencing was performed on CD4+ T cells sorted from blood. The receptors were gathered from a woman aged 18-29 years in good health.

This clonotype was recorded a few times. V is TRBV7-3 and J is TRBJ2-1, with TRBD2 matching over 9 bases. Germline CDR1 reads SGHTA; CDR2 reads FQGTGA. This CDR3 has 16 residues. V was clipped by 1 base and J by 8 bases; unmatched bases: 9. CDR3: CASSLIGTSIRDEQFF. The CDR3 region has the DNA TGTGCCAGCAGCTTAATTGGGACTAGCATTAGGGATGAGCAGTTCTTC.

The V call is TRBV11-1, the J call TRBJ2-1; D is possibly TRBD1 (6 bases). The V end was cut by 5 bases, the J end by 5 bases, with 13 bases between. Per germline, CDR1 SGHAT and CDR2 FQDESV (reference sequence). The CDR3 contains 14 residues. This CDR3 reads CASSPSRGNNEQFF. CDR3 coding DNA: TGTGCCAGCAGCCCGAGCAGGGGAAACAATGAGCAGTTCTTC.